Detailed here is one T cell receptor (beta chain). As yet, its antigen is unknown. CDR1 and CDR2 from the germline V gene are GTSNPN and SVGIG (reference sequence). V gave up 3 bases and J gave up 6 bases, with 9 bases separating them. This CDR3 is built from 12 residues. The sample is drawn from a study of cytomegalovirus exposure and HLA in healthy donors. Study-level results: Excluded were some V segments that proved indistinguishable, including TRBV6-2 and TRBV6-3.

Vbeta (60) and Jbeta (13) primers were used in the PCR. Libraries were prepared by immunoSEQ multiplex PCR; TCRdb keeps only in-frame clonotypes and omits some of them. The table lists approximately 200,000 clones, approximately 85% of them singletons, with 2% to 2.5% in the top ten. Nominally healthy donors were sampled, though unrecorded immune exposures were likely. The source of this sequence is a woman aged 50 to 60 in good health and CMV-seronegative. This chain connects TRBV30 to TRBJ2-1, with D possibly matching TRBD2 (5 bases). The sequenced sample consisted of PBMCs. The CDR3 DNA reads TGTGCCTGGAGAGGGAGTGGCAATGAGCAGTTCTTC. Its protein product is CAWRGSGNEQFF.